These 31 T cell receptor beta chains were all obtained from the same sample, sequenced in a study of cytomegalovirus exposure and HLA in healthy donors. Researchers ran the PCR with 60 Vbeta and 13 Jbeta primers. The method was immunoSEQ multiplex PCR; TCRdb's version includes in-frame clones alone and lacks a portion of them. Of about 150,000 clones listed, approximately 9% are singletons. Sequenced: PBMCs. The receptors derive from a male donor in good health and CMV-seronegative.

The V gene is TRBV2, the J gene TRBJ1-5, with TRBD1 identical over 8 bases. V gave up 4 bases and J gave up 0 bases; unmatched junction bases: 5. CDR1 is SNHLY, CDR2 FYNNEI, per germline. The CDR3 extends over 16 amino acids. CDR3 nucleotides: TGTGCCAGCAGTGGCGGACAGGGTCCTAGCAATCAGCCCCAGCATTTT. It yields the protein CASSGGQGPSNQPQHF.

The CDR3, as DNA: TGTGCCAGCAGCTTGTCTGCAGGTAGCACCGGGGAGCTGTTTTTT. Residues: CASSLSAGSTGELFF. The J gene is TRBJ2-2, the V gene TRBV11-3; D gene unclear. With 3 bases removed from V and 4 bases from J, the gap between germline ends came to 12 bases. This CDR3 has 15 amino acids. Germline V gene lookup returns CDR1 SGHNT and CDR2 YENEEA.

This clone was observed a few times. The chain joins TRBV5-1 to TRBJ2-3, with 9 bases aligning to TRBD2. The CDR3 is made up of 16 amino acids. Germline CDR1 SGHRS, CDR2 YFSETQ. J was trimmed by 2 bases and V by 3 bases; bases with no gene match: 7. The CDR3 protein is CASSSSGTSYTDTQYF. CDR3 in DNA: TGCGCCAGCAGCTCCTCCGGGACTAGCTACACAGATACGCAGTATTTT.

This clone was seen more than once but under ten times. The chain uses TRBV19 and TRBJ2-7; possible D gene TRBD2, 6 bases. Trimming shortened V by 3 bases and J by 6 bases, and 12 bases separated the two germline ends. This CDR3 region has 13 residues. Germline values: CDR1 LNHDA, CDR2 SQIVND (reference sequence). CDR3 DNA: TGTGCCAGTAGTATCGGAGCCGGGGGCGAGCAGTACTTC. Encoded protein: CASSIGAGGEQYF.

This clone was observed a handful of times. This chain joins TRBV7-9 and TRBJ2-5; 7 bases align to TRBD2. The CDR3 is 13 amino acids. V shed 4 bases, J shed 4 bases, and the junction held 3 bases outside the gene matches. CDR1 is SEHNR, CDR2 FQNEAQ, per germline (reference sequence). CDR3 amino acids: CASSWGGVETQYF. The CDR3 DNA is TGTGCCAGCAGCTGGGGGGGGGTAGAGACCCAGTACTTC.

The chain carries TRBV28 and TRBJ2-5, with D possibly TRBD2 on 6 matching bases. Germline V gene lookup returns CDR1 MDHEN and CDR2 SYDVKM. The CDR3 totals 13 residues. Between the trimmed V and J ends, which lost 6 bases and 5 bases, there was a span of 13 bases. In DNA form, the CDR3 reads TGTGCCAGCAGCTACCTGGGGAGGGAGACCCAGTACTTC. This sequence encodes CASSYLGRETQYF. The whole variable domain, filled in from reference TRBV28 and TRBJ2-5, reads DVKVTQSSRYLVKRTGEKVFLECVQDMDHENMFWYRQDPGLGLRLIYFSYDVKMKEKGDIPEGYSVSREKKERFSLILESASTNQTSMYLCASSYLGRETQYFGPGTRLLVL.

CDR3 sequence: CASSHRDRGNTIYF. Here the CDR3 DNA reads TGTGCCAGCAGCCACCGGGACAGGGGAAACACCATATATTTT. The chain has TRBV5-4 and TRBJ1-3; 8 bases agree with TRBD1. Germline V gene data show CDR1 as SGHNT and CDR2 as YYREEE (reference sequence). This CDR3 has 14 amino acids. V gave up 4 bases and J gave up 4 bases; unmatched junction bases: 4.

This clone was seen a handful of times. Additional DNA sequences in this sample encode the identical CDR3. V gene TRBV5-1 combines with J gene TRBJ2-3, with unresolved D. CDR3 size: 11 residues. CDR1 and CDR2 from the germline V gene are SGHRS and YFSETQ. V lost 3 bases and J 5 bases, leaving 4 bases between the germline ends. Here the CDR3 DNA reads TGCGCCAGCAGCTCAGGAGATACGCAGTATTTT. Amino acids: CASSSGDTQYF.

The rearrangement joins TRBV28 to TRBJ2-1; TRBD2 matches at 13 bases. Germline V gives CDR1 MDHEN, CDR2 SYDVKM. V shed 5 bases and J 4 bases; nucleotides not matched to a gene: 8. This CDR3 comprises 17 residues. CDR3 residues: CASSPLAGGTVYNEQFF. The CDR3 DNA sequence: TGTGCCAGCAGTCCACTAGCGGGGGGGACTGTATACAATGAGCAGTTCTTC.

The chain combines TRBV27 with TRBJ2-7; 7 bases align to TRBD1. From germline, CDR1 is MNHEY and CDR2 SMNVEV (reference sequence). Trimming at V came to 3 bases and at J to 2 bases, leaving 4 bases not matched to a gene. The length of the CDR3 is 14 residues. In DNA, the CDR3 is TGTGCCAGCAGTTTCTACAGGGGAACCTACGAGCAGTACTTC. Translated, it gives CASSFYRGTYEQYF.

There are a few counts of this clone. V is TRBV7-9 and J is TRBJ2-5; 8 bases map to TRBD1. The CDR3 extends over 16 amino acids. Germline assignment: CDR1 SEHNR and CDR2 FQNEAQ (reference sequence). V lost 6 bases, J lost 9 bases, and 18 bases stayed unmatched. In DNA, the CDR3 is TGTGCCAGCAGGCCGCGACAGGGGAACTTTACTGGGGCCCAGTACTTC. Protein product: CASRPRQGNFTGAQYF.

Comments on this clone: Other DNA sequences from this sample encode an identical CDR3 as well. The V and J genes are TRBV27 and TRBJ2-7; TRBD1 agrees at 8 bases. The CDR3 runs to 19 residues. Germline V gene lookup returns CDR1 MNHEY and CDR2 SMNVEV (reference sequence). The junction had 21 bases not matched to a gene; V was cut back by 8 bases and J by 0 bases. This CDR3 reads CASDSVSTPPGTGSYEQYF. The CDR3 DNA sequence: TGTGCCAGCGATTCAGTTTCTACGCCTCCCGGGACAGGCTCCTACGAGCAGTACTTC.

The rearrangement uses TRBV7-9 and TRBJ1-1; 8 bases line up with TRBD1. Germline CDR1 SEHNR, CDR2 FQNEAQ (reference sequence). This CDR3 comprises 16 residues. Trimming removed 4 bases from V and 3 bases from J; junction bases left unmatched: 10. CDR3 DNA: TGTGCCAGCAGCTCGGGACAGGTGATGGGGGACACTGAAGCTTTCTTT. Translated: CASSSGQVMGDTEAFF.

This clone was seen a handful of times. The chain recombines TRBV7-9 with TRBJ2-3, with 7 bases aligning to TRBD1. The CDR3 is 16 amino acids. Germline values: CDR1 SEHNR, CDR2 FQNEAQ (reference sequence). V shed 2 bases and J 0 bases; nucleotides not matched to a gene: 5. CDR3 in DNA: TGTGCCAGCAGCTTACCGGGACAGTCTAGCACAGATACGCAGTATTTT. The encoded protein is CASSLPGQSSTDTQYF. Filled out from reference TRBV7-9 and TRBJ2-3, the complete variable domain reads DTGVSQNPRHKITKRGQNVTFRCDPISEHNRLYWYRQTLGQGPEFLTYFQNEAQLEKSRLLSDRFSAERPKGSFSTLEIQRTEQGDSAMYLCASSLPGQSSTDTQYFGPGTRLTVL.

Only a few counts were recorded for this clone. This chain connects TRBV10-3 to TRBJ1-2; no clear D. Between the trimmed V and J ends, which lost 6 bases and 7 bases, there was a span of 6 bases. In germline, CDR1 is ENHRY, CDR2 SYGVKD. This CDR3 region has 10 residues. CDR3 amino acids: CAIRDFGYTF. CDR3 nucleotide sequence: TGTGCCATCAGGGACTTTGGCTACACCTTC.

This clone was seen only a few times. The V gene is TRBV5-1, the J gene TRBJ2-3; TRBD1 is a possible D gene (6 bases). V lost 3 bases and J lost 4, with 9 bases in between. This CDR3 is built from 13 residues. Germline V gives CDR1 SGHRS, CDR2 YFSETQ. The chain's CDR3 is CASSSDSPDTQYF. For the CDR3, the DNA is TGCGCCAGCAGCTCGGACAGTCCAGATACGCAGTATTTT.

This chain links TRBV28 with TRBJ1-4; no definite D call. There are 17 residues in the CDR3. The V end was cut by 3 bases, the J end by 11 bases, with 25 bases between. The germline CDR1 and CDR2 sequences are MDHEN and SYDVKM. The chain's CDR3 is CASSLTPIIGGVEKLFF. The CDR3 DNA reads TGTGCCAGCAGTTTGACTCCGATAATTGGCGGCGTGGAGAAACTGTTTTTT.

This clone has only a few counts. The rearrangement links TRBV29-1 to TRBJ2-7, with TRBD1 matching 10 bases. Germline V gene sequence: CDR1 SQVTM, CDR2 ANQGSEA. The CDR3 loop spans 11 amino acids. Germline trimming cut 5 bases from V and 6 bases from J; bases unmatched to any gene: 1. CDR3 sequence: CSVRDRGEQYF. The CDR3 coding sequence is TGCAGCGTTCGGGACAGGGGCGAGCAGTACTTC.

The chain has TRBV28 and TRBJ1-2; TRBD1 agrees at 11 bases. Germline CDR1 and CDR2: MDHEN and SYDVKM. V was pared by 6 bases and J by 5 bases, with 11 bases of the junction left unmatched. CDR3 size: 16 residues. The CDR3 is CASSLPGQGVRYGYTF. The CDR3 DNA is TGTGCCAGCAGCCTACCGGGACAGGGGGTGAGGTATGGCTACACCTTC.

The rearrangement links TRBV10-3 to TRBJ2-2, with 10 bases identical to TRBD1. The trim removed 6 bases at V and 5 bases at J, leaving 6 bases unmatched. The V gene's germline CDR1 is ENHRY and CDR2 SYGVKD. This CDR3 contains 15 residues. The CDR3 region is CAIRPDRGGTGELFF. CDR3 sequence (DNA): TGTGCCATCAGACCGGACAGGGGGGGAACCGGGGAGCTGTTTTTT.

This clone was found a few times. The V call is TRBV2, the J call TRBJ1-1; TRBD1 might be the D (6 bases). Germline values: CDR1 SNHLY, CDR2 FYNNEI. The germline V and J ends were trimmed by 6 bases and 1 base, with 15 bases remaining between them. CDR3 length equals 15 residues. For the CDR3, the DNA is TGTGCCAGCAGGATCCCGGGACACCAGAACACTGAAGCTTTCTTT. This gives the protein CASRIPGHQNTEAFF.

The chain has TRBV4-3 and TRBJ1-2; 8 bases map to TRBD1. The CDR3 sequence is 14 residues long. V shed 9 bases and J 4 bases; nucleotides not matched to a gene: 10. Germline lookup yields CDR1 LGHNA and CDR2 YSLEER. The CDR3, as DNA: TGCGCCAGTGGGGACAGGCGACTTGGCTATGGCTACACCTTC. As protein: CASGDRRLGYGYTF.

This clone was seen more than once but under ten times. This chain uses TRBV6-5 with TRBJ2-3, with a possible D match to TRBD1 (5 bases). CDR1 is MNHEY, CDR2 SVGAGI, per germline. V gave up 9 bases and J gave up 0 bases, with 16 bases separating them. The CDR3 length is 15 residues. The CDR3 coding sequence is TGTGCCAGTACGACAGACCCCCTTAGCACAGATACGCAGTATTTT. Translating it yields CASTTDPLSTDTQYF.

This clone was seen only a few times. The chain is built from TRBV15 and TRBJ1-6; D may be TRBD1 (5 bases). V lost 4 bases to trimming and J lost 9 bases, with 16 bases between them. Germline CDR1 reads LNHNV; CDR2 reads YYDKDF (reference sequence). The CDR3 extends over 15 amino acids. CDR3 DNA: TGTGCCACCAGCATAAACACGGGGGTTCTTTCACCCCTCCACTTT. It yields the protein CATSINTGVLSPLHF.

This clone has just a few counts. The rearrangement links TRBV7-2 to TRBJ1-1, with D unresolved. Germline V gene sequence: CDR1 SGHTA, CDR2 FQGNSA. The CDR3 covers 14 residues. V shed 1 base and J shed 7 bases, with 13 bases lying between them. The CDR3 spells CASSLVWSGSEAFF. In nucleotides, the CDR3 is TGTGCCAGCAGCTTAGTCTGGTCAGGAAGTGAAGCTTTCTTT.

This clone was detected a few times. The rearrangement uses TRBV7-8 and TRBJ2-7; 9 bases agree with TRBD1. CDR1 and CDR2 from the germline V gene are SGHVS and FQNEAQ. J was trimmed by 0 bases and V by 0 bases; bases with no gene match: 0. CDR3 size: 15 residues. The CDR3 sequence is CASSLATGGSYEQYF. The CDR3 DNA reads as TGTGCCAGCAGCTTAGCGACAGGGGGCTCCTACGAGCAGTACTTC.

The chain joins TRBV7-9 to TRBJ2-5; 7 bases are shared with TRBD2. The V gene's germline CDR1 is SEHNR and CDR2 FQNEAQ (reference sequence). This CDR3 spans 16 amino acids. V trimming: 3 bases; J trimming: 5 bases; junction bases outside the gene matches: 12. The CDR3 loop is CASSLGTGGSVETQYF. For the CDR3, the DNA is TGTGCCAGCAGCTTGGGGACTGGCGGGAGTGTGGAGACCCAGTACTTC. Drawing the rest from reference TRBV7-9 and TRBJ2-5, the complete variable domain is DTGVSQNPRHKITKRGQNVTFRCDPISEHNRLYWYRQTLGQGPEFLTYFQNEAQLEKSRLLSDRFSAERPKGSFSTLEIQRTEQGDSAMYLCASSLGTGGSVETQYFGPGTRLLVL.

This clone was picked up a small number of times. The chain couples TRBV19 to TRBJ2-1; 7 bases map to TRBD2. J gave up 2 bases and V 1 base, and 2 bases lay outside the gene matches. The CDR3 is 15 residues long. In germline, CDR1 is LNHDA, CDR2 SQIVND (reference sequence). CDR3 bases: TGTGCCAGTAGTATAGGCGGACTAGCCTACAATGAGCAGTTCTTC. It translates to CASSIGGLAYNEQFF.

The chain has TRBV7-2 and TRBJ2-3, with 8 bases matching TRBD2. Germline trimming cut 5 bases from V and 3 bases from J; bases unmatched to any gene: 10. In germline, CDR1 is SGHTA, CDR2 FQGNSA. The CDR3 length is 16 residues. The CDR3 sequence: CASSTPPGLETDTQYF. The CDR3 DNA reads TGTGCCAGCAGCACCCCCCCGGGACTAGAAACAGATACGCAGTATTTT.

The CDR3, as DNA: TGTGCCAGCAGTGCGACAGGGATGAACACTGAAGCTTTCTTT. Translating gives CASSATGMNTEAFF. The chain has TRBV2 and TRBJ1-1, with 7 bases fitting TRBD1. Germline CDR1 SNHLY, CDR2 FYNNEI. The CDR3 contains 14 residues. Trimming at V came to 4 bases and at J to 0 bases, leaving 2 bases not matched to a gene.

This sequence joins TRBV7-3 and TRBJ2-3; the match to TRBD2 covers 7 bases. The V gene's germline CDR1 is SGHTA and CDR2 FQGTGA. The CDR3 totals 17 residues. The trim removed 0 bases at V and 1 base at J, leaving 7 bases unmatched. CDR3 sequence (DNA): TGTGCCAGCAGCTTAACGTTCTTGGGACTACGCACAGATACGCAGTATTTT. Its translation: CASSLTFLGLRTDTQYF.